Sequencing of this T cell receptor beta chain was carried out in a study of shared clonotypes between healthy human individuals (dated by TCRdb to about 2020). Background on the whole study: The cohort comprised two women and a few men aged 18 to 49 years. Libraries were prepared and TCR repertoires were sequenced by different laboratories using diverse techniques, in order to increase sequencing depth and limit assay-specific biases. Between about 0.8 and 9 billion PBMCs per donor were obtained by leukapheresis. Blood TCR repertoires of five healthy adults were deeply sequenced to estimate repertoire size and the extent of clonotype sharing between individuals.

Including the terminal cysteine and phenylalanine, the CDR3 comprises 16 residues. Kept here is only the CDR3 DNA, which spans 48 bases and is read in frame from base 1. CDR1 and CDR2 are drawn from the germline V gene: SGHDN, FVKESK. V loses 2 bases of germline sequence and J loses 0 bases, and the interval between the two ends is 14 bases. Using the deep immunoSEQ assay, TCR CDR3 regions were amplified from genomic DNA by multiplex PCR. For each cell subset, the extracted genomic DNA was distributed evenly across all wells of several immunoSEQ 96-well plates, and each plate served as one replicate. For unsorted PBMC, about 270 ng of genomic DNA, equivalent to about 30,000 T cell genomes, went into each replicate PCR. Ten immunoSEQ deep assay plates were used to sequence unsorted PBMC genomic DNA. The purified libraries were quantified using a Qubit 3.0 fluorometer, sized with a Bioanalyzer 2100, and then quantified again using the KAPA Library Quantification kit. Each immunoSEQ 96-well plate was sequenced on its own single-read 150-cycle Illumina NextSeq 550 flow cell. On the study's bioinformatics: Because the immunoSEQ output held only junctional sequences and lacked quality scores, the filtering could not match the filtering applied to full-length reads. To assign V/J genes and CDR3, sequences were annotated using PyIR, a Python wrapper for IgBLAST v1.9, with IMGT germline references. Reads were removed for weak V/J assignments (E-value above 1e-6), missing CDR3, stop codons, out-of-frame junctions, or ambiguous translated residues. A V3J clonotype was defined by an identical inferred V gene, J gene, and CDR3 amino acid sequence. To compute the percentage overlap between repertoires, the number of shared unique clonotypes was divided by the size of the smaller repertoire. Three approaches were used to assess repertoire richness: RTK rarefaction, the Chao1 estimator, and Recon v2.1 estimates of unobserved clonotypes. The clones in this table, taken by TCRdb from immuneACCESS, are in-frame only. Not every clone is retained; where verified, under half of the shortfall comes from an unresolved V gene, and the cause of the rest is unknown. The V and J calls and the clone size are those of that table, but D and trimming were determined from the DNA. The sample table shows approximately 510,000 clones, and about four fifths are seen once. The ten biggest clones cover over 10% of the sample.

Paper-wide results and their limitations: Because the study included only a small number of donors, the genetic and exposure-history diversity represented was limited. Sampling was restricted to blood, and TCR repertoires in tissues likely differ from the TCR repertoires found in blood. Based on pairwise subsampling, the degree of clonotype sharing among donors was expected to be affected by sequencing depth.

Healthy HIV-negative adults with no recently reported acute infections or vaccinations were included as donors. Only Caucasian adults living in Nashville, Tennessee, USA were represented among the donors. For unsorted samples, tens of millions of PBMCs were counted, and genomic DNA was extracted using the QIAamp DNA Blood Mini kit. Blood was collected by leukapheresis, and PBMCs were isolated by Ficoll-Histopaque density gradient centrifugation and then cryopreserved in liquid nitrogen vapor phase. As concerns this clone: Its antigen remains undetermined. No per-base quality is available; no much larger clone lies one base away.

The chain links TRBV14 with TRBJ2-7, with the D gene not confidently named. The sample comprised PBMCs. The clonotype originates from a woman aged 40 to 50 in good health. Some clones in this sample may be carry-over from other donors' samples. The CDR3 reads CASSQTTAPRSYEQYF. The DNA sequence is given as TGTGCCAGCAGCCAAACCACCGCGCCGCGCTCCTACGAGCAGTACTTC.